This T cell receptor beta chain was obtained from a study of blood T cell repertoires in COVID-19. Generated by immunoSEQ multiplex PCR, the TCRdb table keeps only in-frame clones and is missing some. In the table there are roughly 100,000 clones, roughly 80% of which are singletons. Trimming pared 6 bases from V and 0 bases from J, leaving 12 bases between. Germline V gene sequence: CDR1 SGHRS, CDR2 YFSETQ. CDR3 length: 14 residues. The clonotype originates from a woman aged 80 or over with acute or convalescent COVID-19. The rearrangement joins TRBV5-1 to TRBJ1-1; weak D call: TRBD1 (6 bases). Sequenced material: peripheral blood. This CDR3 reads CASKPQGMNTEAFF. The CDR3 nucleotides read TGCGCCAGCAAACCCCAGGGGATGAACACTGAAGCTTTCTTT.